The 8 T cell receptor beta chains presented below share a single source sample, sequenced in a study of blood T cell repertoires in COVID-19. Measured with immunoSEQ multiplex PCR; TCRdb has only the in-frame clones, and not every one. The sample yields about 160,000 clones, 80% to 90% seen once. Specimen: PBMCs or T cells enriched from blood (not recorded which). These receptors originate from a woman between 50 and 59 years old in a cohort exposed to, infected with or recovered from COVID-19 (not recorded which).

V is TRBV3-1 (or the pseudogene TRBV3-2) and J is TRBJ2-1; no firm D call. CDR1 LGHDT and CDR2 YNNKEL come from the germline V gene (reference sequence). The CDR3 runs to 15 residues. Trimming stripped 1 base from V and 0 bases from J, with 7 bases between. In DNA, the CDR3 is TGTGCCAGCAGCCAAGGAGGAAGCTCCTACAATGAGCAGTTCTTC. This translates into CASSQGGSSYNEQFF.

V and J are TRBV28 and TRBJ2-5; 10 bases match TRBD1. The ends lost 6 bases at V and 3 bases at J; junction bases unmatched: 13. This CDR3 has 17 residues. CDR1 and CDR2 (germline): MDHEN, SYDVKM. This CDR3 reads CASRQPAGTGVEETQYF. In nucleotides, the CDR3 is TGTGCCAGCAGACAACCAGCCGGGACAGGGGTCGAAGAGACCCAGTACTTC. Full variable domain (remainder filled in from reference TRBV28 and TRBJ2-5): DVKVTQSSRYLVKRTGEKVFLECVQDMDHENMFWYRQDPGLGLRLIYFSYDVKMKEKGDIPEGYSVSREKKERFSLILESASTNQTSMYLCASRQPAGTGVEETQYFGPGTRLLVL.

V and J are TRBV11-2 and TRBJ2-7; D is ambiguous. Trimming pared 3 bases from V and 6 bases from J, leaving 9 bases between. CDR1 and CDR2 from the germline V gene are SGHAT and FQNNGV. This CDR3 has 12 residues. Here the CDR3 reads CASSFWLGEQYF. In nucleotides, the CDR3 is TGTGCCAGCAGCTTTTGGCTAGGCGAGCAGTACTTC.

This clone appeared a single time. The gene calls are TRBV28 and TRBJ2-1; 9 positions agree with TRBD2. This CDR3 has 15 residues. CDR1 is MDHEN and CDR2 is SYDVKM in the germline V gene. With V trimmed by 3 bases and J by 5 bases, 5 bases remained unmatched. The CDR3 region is CASSLSGGKNNEQFF. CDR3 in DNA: TGTGCCAGCAGTTTGAGCGGGGGGAAAAACAATGAGCAGTTCTTC.

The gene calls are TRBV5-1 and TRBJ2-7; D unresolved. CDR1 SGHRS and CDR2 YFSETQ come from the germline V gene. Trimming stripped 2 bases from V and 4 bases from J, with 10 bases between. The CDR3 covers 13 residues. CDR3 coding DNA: TGCGCCAGCAGCTTAACGGAGATATACGAGCAGTACTTC. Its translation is CASSLTEIYEQYF.

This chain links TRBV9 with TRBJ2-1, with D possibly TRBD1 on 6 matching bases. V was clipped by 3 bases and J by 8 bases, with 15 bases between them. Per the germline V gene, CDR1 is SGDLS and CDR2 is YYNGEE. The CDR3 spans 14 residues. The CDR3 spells CASSDRAAGYEQFF. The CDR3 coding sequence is TGTGCCAGCAGCGACAGGGCTGCGGGTTATGAGCAGTTCTTC.

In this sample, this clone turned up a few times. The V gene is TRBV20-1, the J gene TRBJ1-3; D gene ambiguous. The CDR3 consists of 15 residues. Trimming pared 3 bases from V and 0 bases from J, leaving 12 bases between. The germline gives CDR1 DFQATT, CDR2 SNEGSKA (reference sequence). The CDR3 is CSASGLTISGNTIYF. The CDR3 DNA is TGCAGTGCTAGTGGATTGACAATCTCTGGAAACACCATATATTTT.

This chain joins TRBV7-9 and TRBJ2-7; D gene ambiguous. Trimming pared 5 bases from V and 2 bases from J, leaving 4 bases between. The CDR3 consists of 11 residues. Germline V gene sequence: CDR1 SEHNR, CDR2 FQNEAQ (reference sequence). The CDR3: CASSDTYEQYF. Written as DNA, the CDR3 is TGTGCCAGCAGCGACACCTACGAGCAGTACTTC.